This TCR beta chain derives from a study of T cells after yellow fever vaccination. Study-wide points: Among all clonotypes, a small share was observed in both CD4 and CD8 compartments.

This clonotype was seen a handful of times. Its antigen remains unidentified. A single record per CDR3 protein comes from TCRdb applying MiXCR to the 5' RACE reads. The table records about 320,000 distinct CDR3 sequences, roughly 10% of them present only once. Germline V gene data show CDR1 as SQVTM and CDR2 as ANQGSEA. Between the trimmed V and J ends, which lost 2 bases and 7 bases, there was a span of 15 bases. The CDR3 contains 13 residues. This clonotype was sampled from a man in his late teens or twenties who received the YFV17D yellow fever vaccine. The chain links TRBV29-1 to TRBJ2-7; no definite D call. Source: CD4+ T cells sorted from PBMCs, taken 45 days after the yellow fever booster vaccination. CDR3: CSVESAALGEQYF. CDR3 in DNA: TGCAGCGTTGAATCAGCAGCCCTGGGGGAGCAGTACTTC.